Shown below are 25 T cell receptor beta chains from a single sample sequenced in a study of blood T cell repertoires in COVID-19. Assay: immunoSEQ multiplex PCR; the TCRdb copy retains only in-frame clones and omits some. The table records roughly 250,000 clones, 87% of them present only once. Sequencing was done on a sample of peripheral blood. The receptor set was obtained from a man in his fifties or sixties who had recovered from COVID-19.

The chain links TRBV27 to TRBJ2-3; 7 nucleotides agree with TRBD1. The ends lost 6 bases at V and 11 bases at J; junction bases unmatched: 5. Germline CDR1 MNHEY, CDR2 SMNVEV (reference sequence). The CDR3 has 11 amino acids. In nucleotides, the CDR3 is TGTGCCAGCAGCTCCCAGGGGGAGCAGTATTTT. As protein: CASSSQGEQYF.

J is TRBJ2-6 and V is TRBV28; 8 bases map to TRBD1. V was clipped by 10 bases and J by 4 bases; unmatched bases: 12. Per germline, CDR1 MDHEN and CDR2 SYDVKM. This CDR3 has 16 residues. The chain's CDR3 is CATSGRGHAGANVLTF. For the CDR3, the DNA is TGTGCCACTTCAGGCAGGGGGCATGCCGGGGCCAACGTCCTGACTTTC.

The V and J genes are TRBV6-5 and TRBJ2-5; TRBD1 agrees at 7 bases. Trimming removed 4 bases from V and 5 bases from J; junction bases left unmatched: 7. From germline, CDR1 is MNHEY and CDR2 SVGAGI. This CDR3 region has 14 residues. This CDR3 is CASSSPGGVETQYF. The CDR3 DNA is TGTGCCAGCAGTTCACCAGGGGGAGTTGAGACCCAGTACTTC.

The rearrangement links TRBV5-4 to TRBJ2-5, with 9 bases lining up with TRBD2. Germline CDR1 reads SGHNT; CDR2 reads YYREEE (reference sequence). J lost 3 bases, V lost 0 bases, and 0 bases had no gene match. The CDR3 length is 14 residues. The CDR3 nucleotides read TGTGCCAGCAGCTTGGCTAGCGGGGAAGAGACCCAGTACTTC. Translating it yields CASSLASGEETQYF.

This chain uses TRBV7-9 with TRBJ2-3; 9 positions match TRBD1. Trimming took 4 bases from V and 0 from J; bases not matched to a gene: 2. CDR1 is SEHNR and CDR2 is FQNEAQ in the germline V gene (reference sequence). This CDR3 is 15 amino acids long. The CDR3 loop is CASSWGQGSTDTQYF. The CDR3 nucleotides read TGTGCCAGCAGCTGGGGACAGGGAAGCACAGATACGCAGTATTTT.

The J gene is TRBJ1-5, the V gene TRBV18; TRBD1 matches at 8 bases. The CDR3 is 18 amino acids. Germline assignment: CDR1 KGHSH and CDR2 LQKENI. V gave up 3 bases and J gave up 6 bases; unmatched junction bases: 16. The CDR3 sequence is CASSPYVDGQGMGQPQHF. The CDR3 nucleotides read TGTGCCAGCTCACCGTACGTAGATGGACAGGGAATGGGTCAGCCCCAGCATTTT. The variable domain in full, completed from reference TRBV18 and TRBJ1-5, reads NAGVMQNPRHLVRRRGQEARLRCSPMKGHSHVYWYRQLPEEGLKFMVYLQKENIIDESGMPKERFSAEFPKEGPSILRIQQVVRGDSAAYFCASSPYVDGQGMGQPQHFGDGTRLSIL.

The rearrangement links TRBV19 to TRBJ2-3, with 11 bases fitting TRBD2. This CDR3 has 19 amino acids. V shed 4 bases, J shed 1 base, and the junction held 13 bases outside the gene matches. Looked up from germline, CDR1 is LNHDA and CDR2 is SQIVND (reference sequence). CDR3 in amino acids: CASSTSHTGTSGRTDTQYF. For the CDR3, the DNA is TGTGCCAGTAGTACGTCCCATACCGGGACTAGCGGCCGCACAGATACGCAGTATTTT.

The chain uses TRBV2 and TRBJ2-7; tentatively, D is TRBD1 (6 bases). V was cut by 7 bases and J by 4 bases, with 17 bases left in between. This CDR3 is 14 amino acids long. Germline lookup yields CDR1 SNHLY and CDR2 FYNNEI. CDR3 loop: CASTRQAGKYEQYV. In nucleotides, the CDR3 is TGTGCCAGCACTCGACAGGCAGGAAAATACGAGCAGTACGTC.

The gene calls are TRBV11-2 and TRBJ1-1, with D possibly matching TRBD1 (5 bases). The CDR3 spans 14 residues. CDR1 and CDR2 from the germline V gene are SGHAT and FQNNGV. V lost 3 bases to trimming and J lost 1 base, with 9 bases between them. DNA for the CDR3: TGTGCCAGCAGCTTTACAACAGGGAACACTGAAGCTTTCTTT. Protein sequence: CASSFTTGNTEAFF.

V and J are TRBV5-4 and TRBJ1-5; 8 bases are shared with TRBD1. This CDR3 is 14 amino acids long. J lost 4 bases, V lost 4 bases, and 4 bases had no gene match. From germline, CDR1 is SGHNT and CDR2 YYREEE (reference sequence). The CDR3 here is CASSPGQGNQPQHF. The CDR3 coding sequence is TGTGCCAGCAGCCCTGGACAGGGTAATCAGCCCCAGCATTTT.

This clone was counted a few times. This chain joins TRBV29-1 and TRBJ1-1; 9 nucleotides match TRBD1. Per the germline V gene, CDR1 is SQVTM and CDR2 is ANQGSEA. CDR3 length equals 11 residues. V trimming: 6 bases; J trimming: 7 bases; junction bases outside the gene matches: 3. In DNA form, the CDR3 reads TGCAGCGTAAGGACAGGGGATGAAGCTTTCTTT. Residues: CSVRTGDEAFF.

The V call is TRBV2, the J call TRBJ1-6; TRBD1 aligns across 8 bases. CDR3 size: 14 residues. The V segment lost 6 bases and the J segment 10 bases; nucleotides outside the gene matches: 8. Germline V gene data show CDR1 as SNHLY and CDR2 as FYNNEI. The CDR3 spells CASRGDRGGSPLHF. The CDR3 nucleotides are TGTGCCAGCAGGGGAGACAGGGGAGGCTCACCCCTCCACTTT. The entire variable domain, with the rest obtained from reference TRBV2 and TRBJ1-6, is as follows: EPEVTQTPSHQVTQMGQEVILRCVPISNHLYFYWYRQILGQKVEFLVSFYNNEISEKSEIFDDQFSVERPDGSNFTLKIRSTKLEDSAMYFCASRGDRGGSPLHFGNGTRLTVT.

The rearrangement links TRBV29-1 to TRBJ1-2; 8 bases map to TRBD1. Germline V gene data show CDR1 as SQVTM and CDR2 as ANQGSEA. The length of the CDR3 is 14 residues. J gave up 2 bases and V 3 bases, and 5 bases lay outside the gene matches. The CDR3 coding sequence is TGCAGCGTTGACATTCAGGGGGCGAACTATGGCTACACCTTC. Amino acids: CSVDIQGANYGYTF.

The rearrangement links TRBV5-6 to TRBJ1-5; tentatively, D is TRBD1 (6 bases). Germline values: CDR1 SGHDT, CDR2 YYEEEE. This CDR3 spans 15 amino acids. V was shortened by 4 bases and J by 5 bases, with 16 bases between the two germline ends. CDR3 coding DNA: TGTGCCAGCAGCCGCCGACAGGCGCTTGATCAGCCCCAGCATTTT. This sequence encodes CASSRRQALDQPQHF. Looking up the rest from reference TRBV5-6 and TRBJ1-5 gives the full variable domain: DAGVTQSPTHLIKTRGQQVTLRCSPKSGHDTVSWYQQALGQGPQFIFQYYEEEERQRGNFPDRFSGHQFPNYSSELNVNALLLGDSALYLCASSRRQALDQPQHFGDGTRLSIL.

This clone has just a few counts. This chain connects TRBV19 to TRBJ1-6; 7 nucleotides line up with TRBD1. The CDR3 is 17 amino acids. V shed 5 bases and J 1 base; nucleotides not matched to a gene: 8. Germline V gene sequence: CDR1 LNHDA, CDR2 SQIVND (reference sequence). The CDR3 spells CASSLTNRGSYNSPLHF. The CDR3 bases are TGTGCCAGTAGTCTCACCAACAGGGGTTCCTATAATTCACCCCTCCACTTT.

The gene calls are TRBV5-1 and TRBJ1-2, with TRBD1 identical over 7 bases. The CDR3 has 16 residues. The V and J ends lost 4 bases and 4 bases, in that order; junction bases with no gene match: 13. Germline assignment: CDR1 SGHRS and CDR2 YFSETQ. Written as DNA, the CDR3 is TGCGCCAGCAGCCCGCGGACAGGCTCGAGGGGCTATGGCTACACCTTC. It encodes CASSPRTGSRGYGYTF.

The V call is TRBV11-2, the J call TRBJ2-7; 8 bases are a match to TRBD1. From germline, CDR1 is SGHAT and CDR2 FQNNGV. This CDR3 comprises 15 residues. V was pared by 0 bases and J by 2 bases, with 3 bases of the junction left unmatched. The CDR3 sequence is CASSLDGGQAYEQYV. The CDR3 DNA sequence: TGTGCCAGCAGCTTAGATGGGGGACAGGCCTACGAGCAGTACGTC.

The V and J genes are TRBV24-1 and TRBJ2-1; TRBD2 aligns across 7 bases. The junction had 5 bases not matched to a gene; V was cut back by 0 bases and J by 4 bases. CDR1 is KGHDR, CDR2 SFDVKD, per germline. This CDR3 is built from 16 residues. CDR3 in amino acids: CATSDLNPSGYNEQFF. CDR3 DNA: TGTGCCACCAGTGATTTGAACCCTAGCGGATACAATGAGCAGTTCTTC.

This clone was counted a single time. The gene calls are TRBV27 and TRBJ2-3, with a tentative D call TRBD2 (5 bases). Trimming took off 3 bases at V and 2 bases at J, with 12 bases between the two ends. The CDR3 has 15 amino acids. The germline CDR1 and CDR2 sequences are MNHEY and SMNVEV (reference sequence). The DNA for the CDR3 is TGTGCCAGCAGTTTCCCGGGAAAATTCACAGATACGCAGTATTTT. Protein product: CASSFPGKFTDTQYF.

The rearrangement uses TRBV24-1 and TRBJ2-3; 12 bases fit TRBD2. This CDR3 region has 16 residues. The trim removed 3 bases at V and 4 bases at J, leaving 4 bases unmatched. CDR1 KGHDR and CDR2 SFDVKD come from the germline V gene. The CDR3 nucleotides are TGTGCCACCAGTGATCAACTAGCGGGGGGAGCAGATACGCAGTATTTT. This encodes CATSDQLAGGADTQYF.

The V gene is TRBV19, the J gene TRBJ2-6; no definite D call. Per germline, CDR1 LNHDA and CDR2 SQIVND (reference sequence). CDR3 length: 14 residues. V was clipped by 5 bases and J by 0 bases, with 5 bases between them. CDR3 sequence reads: CASSFSSGANVLTF. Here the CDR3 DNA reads TGTGCCAGTAGTTTCAGCTCTGGGGCCAACGTCCTGACTTTC.

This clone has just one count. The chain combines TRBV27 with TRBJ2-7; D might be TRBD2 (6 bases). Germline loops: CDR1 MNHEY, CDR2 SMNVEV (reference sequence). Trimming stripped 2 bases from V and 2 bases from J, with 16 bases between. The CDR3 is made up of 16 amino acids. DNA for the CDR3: TGTGCCAGCAGTTTAGAACTGGGCGGGAACACCTACGAGCAGTACTTC. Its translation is CASSLELGGNTYEQYF.

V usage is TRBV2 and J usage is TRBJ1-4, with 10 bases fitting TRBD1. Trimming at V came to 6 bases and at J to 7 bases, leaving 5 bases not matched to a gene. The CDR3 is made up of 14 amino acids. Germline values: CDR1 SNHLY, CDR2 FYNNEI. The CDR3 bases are TGTGCCAGCAGGGGACAGGGGCGCGCTGAAAAACTGTTTTTT. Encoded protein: CASRGQGRAEKLFF.

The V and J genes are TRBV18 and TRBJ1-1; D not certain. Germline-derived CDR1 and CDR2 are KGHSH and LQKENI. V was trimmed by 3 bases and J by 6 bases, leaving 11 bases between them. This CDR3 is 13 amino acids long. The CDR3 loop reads CASSPTRSPEAFF. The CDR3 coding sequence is TGTGCCAGCTCACCCACTCGTAGCCCTGAAGCTTTCTTT.

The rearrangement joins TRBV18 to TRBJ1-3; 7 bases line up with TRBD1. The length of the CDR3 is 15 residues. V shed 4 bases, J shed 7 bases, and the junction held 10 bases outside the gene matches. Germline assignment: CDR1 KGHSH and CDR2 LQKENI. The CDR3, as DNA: TGTGCCAGCTCACTAGACAGGGCCGACGGGAACACCATATATTTT. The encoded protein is CASSLDRADGNTIYF. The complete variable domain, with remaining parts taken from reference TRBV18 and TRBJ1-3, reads NAGVMQNPRHLVRRRGQEARLRCSPMKGHSHVYWYRQLPEEGLKFMVYLQKENIIDESGMPKERFSAEFPKEGPSILRIQQVVRGDSAAYFCASSLDRADGNTIYFGEGSWLTVV.